This T cell receptor beta chain was sequenced for a study of metastatic and nonmetastatic thyroid tumors. As for the study in general: Across peripheral blood and tumor or nodule tissue samples taken from malignant and benign thyroid patients, the repertoires were compared with one another.

Study-wide points: The reported finding was significantly higher TCR beta diversity in malignant thyroid tumors relative to benign nodules, in blood and tumor.

Each patient went into thyroid surgery without having received any treatment. Comment on this clone: The target antigen is unknown.

The CDR3 is made up of 15 amino acids. CDR1 and CDR2 from the germline V gene are DFQATT and SNEGSKA (reference sequence). Trimming took 3 bases from V and 6 from J; bases not matched to a gene: 10. MiXCR was used by TCRdb to re-call the PCR reads. This sample has some 15,000 clones; 20% to 25% occur once, and the top ten carry 7.5%. This clonotype was obtained from a female donor with papillary thyroid cancer or a benign thyroid nodule (not recorded which). Some clones in this sample may be carry-over from other donors' samples. The sequencing sample was made of adjacent normal tissue. This sequence joins TRBV20-1 and TRBJ2-2; 7 bases align to TRBD2. This CDR3 reads CSARVGGSAAGELFF. In DNA form, the CDR3 reads TGCAGTGCTAGGGTGGGCGGGAGTGCCGCCGGGGAGCTGTTTTTT.